The 25 T cell receptor beta chains given below trace back to one sample, sequenced in a study of T-cell reconstitution after alpha-beta-depleted transplantation in children. The authors prepared the TCRbeta library with unique molecular identifiers. TCRdb analysed the PCR reads with MiXCR anew, one entry per CDR3 protein. The sample lists hundreds of thousands of distinct CDR3 sequences; 15% to 20% were seen once. The sequencing here drew on PBMCs, mostly from graft donor cells, taken 360 days after TCRalphabeta/CD19-depleted stem cell transplant. The receptor set was obtained from a boy under two years old who had a stem cell transplant for Wiskott-Aldrich syndrome, so the T cells may come from the graft donor.

V gene TRBV12-3 or TRBV12-4 combines with J gene TRBJ2-1, with D unresolved. CDR3 length: 15 residues. The V end lost 3 bases, the J end lost 7 bases, and 16 bases lay between the germline ends. CDR3 DNA: TGTGCCAGCAGTTTTTGGGGTGTTGAGATGAATGAGCAGTTCTTC. It codes for CASSFWGVEMNEQFF.

This clonotype was observed a handful of times. The chain joins TRBV20-1 to TRBJ2-5; D gene unclear. The germline V gene has CDR1 DFQATT and CDR2 SNEGSKA (reference sequence). The CDR3 consists of 15 residues. The germline V and J ends were trimmed by 6 bases and 2 bases, with 19 bases remaining between them. CDR3 DNA sequence: TGCAGTGCCCTTGAGGCGGCGCTCAAACAAGAGACCCAGTACTTC. Translation gives CSALEAALKQETQYF.

This clonotype came up many times. V usage is TRBV29-1 and J usage is TRBJ1-1; perhaps TRBD1 as D (5 bases). The length of the CDR3 is 13 residues. The germline V and J ends were trimmed by 1 base and 1 base, with 7 bases remaining between them. Germline V gene lookup returns CDR1 SQVTM and CDR2 ANQGSEA. For the CDR3, the DNA is TGCAGCGTTGAAGGCAGGGCGAACACTGAAGCTTTCTTT. Amino acid sequence: CSVEGRANTEAFF.

In its sample, this clonotype was seen a few times. J is TRBJ1-6 and V is TRBV5-1, with TRBD1 matching over 10 bases. Germline V gene data show CDR1 as SGHRS and CDR2 as YFSETQ. V was clipped by 4 bases and J by 11 bases; unmatched bases: 9. This CDR3 is 15 amino acids long. This CDR3 reads CASSRRTGGDPPLHF. The DNA of the CDR3 is TGCGCCAGCAGCAGAAGGACAGGGGGAGATCCACCCCTCCACTTT.

Only one count was recorded for this clonotype. This chain joins TRBV24-1 and TRBJ2-1, with a possible D match to TRBD2 (6 bases). Trimming pared 3 bases from V and 8 bases from J, leaving 19 bases between. This CDR3 spans 16 amino acids. The germline gives CDR1 KGHDR, CDR2 SFDVKD. DNA of the CDR3: TGTGCCACCAGTGATGTCGCGCGGGATGGGGTGGATGAGCAGTTCTTC. It encodes CATSDVARDGVDEQFF.

This clonotype was counted between two and nine times. The chain carries TRBV14 and TRBJ2-7; possibly TRBD1 or TRBD2 for D (5 bases each). Germline V gives CDR1 SGHDN, CDR2 FVKESK. The CDR3 contains 15 residues. V was shortened by 4 bases and J by 3 bases, with 16 bases between the two germline ends. For the CDR3, the DNA is TGTGCCAGCAGCCGAACCCGGGACGGGTACTACGAGCAGTACTTC. This sequence encodes CASSRTRDGYYEQYF.

This chain's CDR3 is CASSQAPVSSTDTQYF. CDR3 nucleotide sequence: TGCGCCAGCAGCCAAGCACCAGTATCTAGCACAGATACGCAGTATTTT. The rearrangement links TRBV4-1 to TRBJ2-3; D unresolved. Trimming removed 1 base at V and 0 bases at J, with 11 bases between. The CDR3 spans 16 residues. Germline V gives CDR1 MGHRA, CDR2 YSYEKL.

The V call is TRBV5-1, the J call TRBJ1-4; no reliable D call. This CDR3 has 17 residues. Germline V gives CDR1 SGHRS, CDR2 YFSETQ. V lost 2 bases to trimming and J lost 1 base, with 15 bases between them. CDR3 sequence: CASSFRPGQGTNEKLFF. For the CDR3, the DNA is TGCGCCAGCAGCTTCAGGCCGGGTCAAGGAACTAATGAAAAACTGTTTTTT.

The CDR3 loop reads CASKGPRTEAFF. The CDR3 DNA sequence: TGTGCCAGCAAGGGCCCGAGGACTGAAGCTTTCTTT. The chain is built from TRBV11-3 and TRBJ1-1; D remains ambiguous. Germline V gene lookup returns CDR1 SGHNT and CDR2 YENEEA. Trimming removed 7 bases from V and 5 bases from J, with 11 bases in between. The CDR3 runs 12 residues.

This clonotype was seen a handful of times. V and J are TRBV10-3 and TRBJ1-1; TRBD1 is a possible D gene (6 bases). Trimming cost V 5 bases and J 5 bases, with 18 bases left between them. The length of the CDR3 is 15 residues. CDR1 is ENHRY, CDR2 SYGVKD, per germline. The CDR3 sequence: CAISPHPGHETEAFF. The DNA of the CDR3 is TGTGCCATCAGTCCCCATCCGGGACACGAGACTGAAGCTTTCTTT.

V is TRBV24-1 and J is TRBJ2-1; 8 positions match TRBD2. Germline V gene data show CDR1 as KGHDR and CDR2 as SFDVKD. V shed 9 bases and J 12 bases; nucleotides not matched to a gene: 12. The CDR3 extends over 13 amino acids. CDR3 sequence reads: CATCPGGCRRQFF. The CDR3 region has the DNA TGTGCCACCTGCCCGGGAGGGTGCCGAAGGCAGTTCTTC.

The chain couples TRBV5-1 to TRBJ2-7; D ambiguous. Germline V gives CDR1 SGHRS, CDR2 YFSETQ. Trimming left V 4 bases short and J 2 bases short, with 16 bases between. The CDR3 is 15 amino acids. The CDR3 region is CASSLIGRHPYEQYF. For the CDR3, the DNA is TGCGCCAGCAGCCTTATTGGCAGACATCCCTACGAGCAGTACTTC.

This clonotype came up a few times. The genes are TRBV20-1 and TRBJ2-5; TRBD2 is a possible D gene (6 bases). V lost 0 bases and J lost 4, with 15 bases in between. Germline-derived CDR1 and CDR2 are DFQATT and SNEGSKA (reference sequence). The length of the CDR3 is 15 residues. The DNA for the CDR3 is TGCAGTGCTAGAGATCTCATGGGGGGTGGAGAGACCCAGTACTTC. The encoded protein is CSARDLMGGGETQYF.

This chain connects TRBV11-2 to TRBJ2-2; 7 nucleotides align to TRBD2. CDR3 length equals 18 residues. The germline V gene encodes CDR1 SGHAT and CDR2 FQNNGV. Germline trimming cut 5 bases from V and 6 bases from J; bases unmatched to any gene: 18. The CDR3 sequence: CASSQQLTSTFMAGELFF. The CDR3 DNA reads as TGTGCCAGCAGCCAACAGCTGACTAGCACCTTTATGGCCGGGGAGCTGTTTTTT.

V gene TRBV7-2 combines with J gene TRBJ2-3, with TRBD1 as a possible D gene (5 bases). CDR3 size: 14 residues. CDR1 is SGHTA and CDR2 is FQGNSA in the germline V gene. The ends were cut back, 0 bases at V and 6 bases at J, with 10 bases in the middle. CDR3 nucleotides: TGTGCCAGCAGCTTAGCGTGGGGCGCGGATACGCAGTATTTT. As protein: CASSLAWGADTQYF.

This clonotype was recorded a few times. The chain has TRBV12-3 or TRBV12-4 and TRBJ2-7, with a tentative D call TRBD1 (6 bases). V lost 2 bases and J lost 7, with 12 bases in between. CDR3 length equals 13 residues. The CDR3 sequence: CASSLWTVKEQYF. The CDR3 nucleotides are TGTGCCAGCAGTTTATGGACAGTTAAGGAGCAGTACTTC.

J is TRBJ2-5 and V is TRBV12-3 or TRBV12-4; 7 nucleotides agree with TRBD1. V gave up 5 bases and J gave up 4 bases; unmatched junction bases: 7. The CDR3 is 14 amino acids. The chain's CDR3 is CASSPQAGGETQYF. The CDR3 bases are TGTGCCAGCAGTCCCCAGGCAGGGGGAGAGACCCAGTACTTC.

This clonotype was seen a few times. The V gene is TRBV19, the J gene TRBJ2-4; 8 bases match TRBD1. The CDR3 is 15 amino acids. The germline CDR1 and CDR2 sequences are LNHDA and SQIVND (reference sequence). J gave up 4 bases and V 3 bases, and 5 bases lay outside the gene matches. CDR3 sequence: CASSIQGARKNIQYF. The CDR3 nucleotides read TGTGCCAGTAGTATCCAGGGGGCTCGTAAAAACATTCAGTACTTC.

This clonotype was counted at least ten times. The chain has TRBV20-1 and TRBJ2-1, with D tentatively TRBD2 (7 bases). CDR3 length: 17 amino acids. Trimming shortened V by 1 base and J by 4 bases, and 20 bases separated the two germline ends. Germline V gene lookup returns CDR1 DFQATT and CDR2 SNEGSKA (reference sequence). This CDR3 is CSARAPLAGAFYNEQFF. The CDR3 DNA reads TGCAGTGCTAGAGCCCCACTGGCGGGGGCTTTTTACAATGAGCAGTTCTTC.

The chain employs TRBV10-3 and TRBJ2-3, with 7 bases that match TRBD2. V shed 8 bases and J 6 bases; nucleotides not matched to a gene: 8. The CDR3 runs to 13 residues. Germline CDR1 reads ENHRY; CDR2 reads SYGVKD. CDR3 in DNA: TGTGCCATCGGGGGGGACTACAGGGATACGCAGTATTTT. This sequence encodes CAIGGDYRDTQYF.

This clonotype was seen at least ten times. The rearrangement links TRBV5-1 to TRBJ2-3; 7 nucleotides align to TRBD2. The CDR3 spans 17 residues. The germline V gene has CDR1 SGHRS and CDR2 YFSETQ. The V segment lost 2 bases and the J segment 5 bases; nucleotides outside the gene matches: 14. Written as DNA, the CDR3 is TGCGCCAGCAGCTTAGGGTTTCTAGCGGAGCCACTAGATACGCAGTATTTT. Protein sequence: CASSLGFLAEPLDTQYF.

This chain links TRBV7-2 with TRBJ2-7; 10 bases map to TRBD2. V gave up 6 bases and J gave up 0 bases; unmatched junction bases: 5. CDR3 length: 15 residues. Germline values: CDR1 SGHTA, CDR2 FQGNSA. The CDR3 reads CASSSWTSGSYEQYF. In nucleotides, the CDR3 is TGTGCCAGCAGTTCGTGGACTAGCGGCTCCTACGAGCAGTACTTC.

The chain links TRBV4-3 to TRBJ2-7; D gene uncertain. CDR1 and CDR2 from the germline V gene are LGHNA and YSLEER. The V end lost 0 bases, the J end lost 2 bases, and 8 bases lay between the germline ends. This CDR3 spans 14 amino acids. CDR3 in amino acids: CASSQDWLAYEQYF. The CDR3 bases are TGCGCCAGCAGCCAAGATTGGCTAGCCTACGAGCAGTACTTC.

The V and J genes are TRBV7-9 and TRBJ2-7; tentatively, D is TRBD1 (7 bases). Trimming stripped 5 bases from V and 3 bases from J, with 23 bases between. Per the germline V gene, CDR1 is SEHNR and CDR2 is FQNEAQ (reference sequence). This CDR3 spans 17 amino acids. The CDR3 region has the DNA TGTGCCAGCAGCCAAACGACAGGGCACCGGGACTTCTACGAGCAGTACTTC. This translates into CASSQTTGHRDFYEQYF.

The J gene is TRBJ2-5, the V gene TRBV10-3, with D possibly matching TRBD1 (5 bases). The ends were cut back, 1 base at V and 5 bases at J, with 14 bases in the middle. This CDR3 comprises 15 residues. Germline V gene sequence: CDR1 ENHRY, CDR2 SYGVKD. DNA for the CDR3: TGTGCCATCAGTGAGTTCGAAGGGTCAGGGGAGACCCAGTACTTC. Translating it yields CAISEFEGSGETQYF.